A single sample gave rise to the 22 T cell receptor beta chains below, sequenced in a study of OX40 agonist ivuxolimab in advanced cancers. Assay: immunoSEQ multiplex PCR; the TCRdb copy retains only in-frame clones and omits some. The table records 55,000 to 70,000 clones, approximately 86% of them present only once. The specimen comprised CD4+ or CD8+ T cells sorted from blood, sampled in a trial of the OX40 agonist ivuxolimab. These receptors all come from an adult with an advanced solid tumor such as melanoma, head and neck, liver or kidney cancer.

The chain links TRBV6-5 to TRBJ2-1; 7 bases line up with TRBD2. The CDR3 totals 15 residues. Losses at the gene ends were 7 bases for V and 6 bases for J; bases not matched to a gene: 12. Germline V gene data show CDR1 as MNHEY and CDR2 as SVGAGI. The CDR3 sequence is CASTRGGSHGNEQFF. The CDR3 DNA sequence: TGTGCCAGCACCCGGGGCGGGAGTCATGGCAATGAGCAGTTCTTC.

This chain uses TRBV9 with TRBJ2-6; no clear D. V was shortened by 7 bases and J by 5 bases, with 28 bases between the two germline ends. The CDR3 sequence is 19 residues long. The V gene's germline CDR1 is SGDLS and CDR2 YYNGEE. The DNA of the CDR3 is TGTGCCAGCTTATCGTGGTACTCACTCAAACAAAGTCGGGCCAACGTCCTGACTTTC. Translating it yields CASLSWYSLKQSRANVLTF. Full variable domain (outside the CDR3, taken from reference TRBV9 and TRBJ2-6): DSGVTQTPKHLITATGQRVTLRCSPRSGDLSVYWYQQSLDQGLQFLIQYYNGEERAKGNILERFSAQQFPDLHSELNLSSLELGDSALYFCASLSWYSLKQSRANVLTFGAGSRLTVL.

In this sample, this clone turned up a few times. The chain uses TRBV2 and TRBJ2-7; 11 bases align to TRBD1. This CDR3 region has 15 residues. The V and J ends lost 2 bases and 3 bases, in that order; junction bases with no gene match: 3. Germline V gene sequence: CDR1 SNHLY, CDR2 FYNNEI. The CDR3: CASSELGQGGYEQYF. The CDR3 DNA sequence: TGTGCCAGCAGTGAATTGGGACAGGGGGGCTACGAGCAGTACTTC. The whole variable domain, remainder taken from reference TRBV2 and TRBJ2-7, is EPEVTQTPSHQVTQMGQEVILRCVPISNHLYFYWYRQILGQKVEFLVSFYNNEISEKSEIFDDQFSVERPDGSNFTLKIRSTKLEDSAMYFCASSELGQGGYEQYFGPGTRLTVT.

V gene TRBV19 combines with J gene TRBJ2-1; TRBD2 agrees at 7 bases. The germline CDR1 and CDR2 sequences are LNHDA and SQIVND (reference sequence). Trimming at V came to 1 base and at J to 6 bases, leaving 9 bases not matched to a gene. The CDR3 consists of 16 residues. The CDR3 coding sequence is TGTGCCAGTAGTATAGGCGGACTAGGAGGGCTCAATGAGCAGTTCTTC. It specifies CASSIGGLGGLNEQFF.

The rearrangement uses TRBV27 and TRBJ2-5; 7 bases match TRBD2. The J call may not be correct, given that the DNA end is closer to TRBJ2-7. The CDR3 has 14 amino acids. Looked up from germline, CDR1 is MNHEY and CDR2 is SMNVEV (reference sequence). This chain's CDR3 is CASSLRGDGYEQYF. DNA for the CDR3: TGTGCCAGCAGTTTACGGGGGGATGGCTACGAGCAGTACTTC.

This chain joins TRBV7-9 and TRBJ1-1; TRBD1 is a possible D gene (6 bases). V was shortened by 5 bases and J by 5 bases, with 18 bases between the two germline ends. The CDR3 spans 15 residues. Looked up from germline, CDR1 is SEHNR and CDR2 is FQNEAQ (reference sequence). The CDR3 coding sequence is TGTGCCAGCAGCCCCAACAGGGAATATTTTACTGAAGCTTTCTTT. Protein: CASSPNREYFTEAFF.

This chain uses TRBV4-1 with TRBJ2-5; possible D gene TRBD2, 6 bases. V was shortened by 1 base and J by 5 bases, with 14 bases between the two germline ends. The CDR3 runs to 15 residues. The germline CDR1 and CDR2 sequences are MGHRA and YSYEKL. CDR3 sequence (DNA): TGCGCCAGCAGCCAAGGGAGGGAGGTGGCGGAGACCCAGTACTTC. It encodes CASSQGREVAETQYF.

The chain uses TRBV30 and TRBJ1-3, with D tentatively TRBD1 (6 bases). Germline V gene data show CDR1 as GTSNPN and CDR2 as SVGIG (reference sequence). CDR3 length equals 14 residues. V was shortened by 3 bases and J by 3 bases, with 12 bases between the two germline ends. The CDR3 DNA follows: TGTGCCTGGAGCCCCGGGACATTTGGAAACACCATATATTTT. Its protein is CAWSPGTFGNTIYF.

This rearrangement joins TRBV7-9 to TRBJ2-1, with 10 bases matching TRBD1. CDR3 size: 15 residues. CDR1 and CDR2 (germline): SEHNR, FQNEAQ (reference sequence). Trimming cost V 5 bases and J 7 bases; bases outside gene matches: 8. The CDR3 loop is CASSPIGQGGNEQFF. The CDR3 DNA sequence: TGTGCCAGCAGCCCAATAGGACAGGGGGGGAATGAGCAGTTCTTC.

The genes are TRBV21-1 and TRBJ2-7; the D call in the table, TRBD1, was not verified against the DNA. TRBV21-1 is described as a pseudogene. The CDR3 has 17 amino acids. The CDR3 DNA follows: TGTGCCAGCAGCAAAGACCCCCGGGACAGGGACTTGCGGGAGCAGTACTTC. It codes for CASSKDPRDRDLREQYF.

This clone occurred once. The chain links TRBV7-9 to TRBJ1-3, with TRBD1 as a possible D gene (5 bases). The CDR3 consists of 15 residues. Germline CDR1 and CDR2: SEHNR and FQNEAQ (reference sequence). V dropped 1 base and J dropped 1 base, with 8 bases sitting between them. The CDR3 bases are TGTGCCAGCAGCTTAGGGGACCCTTCTGGAAACACCATATATTTT. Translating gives CASSLGDPSGNTIYF.

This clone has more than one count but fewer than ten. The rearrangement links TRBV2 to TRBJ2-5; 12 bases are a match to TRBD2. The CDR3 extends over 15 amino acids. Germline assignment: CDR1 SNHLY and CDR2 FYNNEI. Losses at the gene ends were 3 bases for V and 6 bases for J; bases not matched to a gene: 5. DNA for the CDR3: TGTGCCAGCAGTGAGACTAGCGGGAGTCAGAAGACCCAGTACTTC. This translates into CASSETSGSQKTQYF.

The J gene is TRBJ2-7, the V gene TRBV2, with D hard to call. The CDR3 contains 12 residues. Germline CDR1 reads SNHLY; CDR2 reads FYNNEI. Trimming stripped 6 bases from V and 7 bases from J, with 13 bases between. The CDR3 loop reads CASRLTPEEQYF. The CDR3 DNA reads TGTGCCAGCAGATTAACCCCCGAGGAGCAGTACTTC.

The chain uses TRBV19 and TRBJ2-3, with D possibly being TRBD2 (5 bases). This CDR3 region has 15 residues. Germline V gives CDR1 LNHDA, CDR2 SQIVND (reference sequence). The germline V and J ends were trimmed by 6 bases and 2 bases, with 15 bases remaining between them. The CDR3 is CASRWTGTPTDTQYF. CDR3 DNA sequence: TGTGCCAGTAGGTGGACGGGAACCCCCACAGATACGCAGTATTTT. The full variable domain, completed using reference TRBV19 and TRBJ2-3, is DGGITQSPKYLFRKEGQNVTLSCEQNLNHDAMYWYRQDPGQGLRLIYYSQIVNDFQKGDIAEGYSVSREKKESFPLTVTSAQKNPTAFYLCASRWTGTPTDTQYFGPGTRLTVL.

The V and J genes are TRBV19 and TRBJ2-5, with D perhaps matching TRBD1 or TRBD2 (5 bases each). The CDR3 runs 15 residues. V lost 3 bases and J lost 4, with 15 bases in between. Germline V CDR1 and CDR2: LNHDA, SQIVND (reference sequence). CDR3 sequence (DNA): TGTGCCAGTAGTATTTCTGGACAAGAGGGAGAGACCCAGTACTTC. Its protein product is CASSISGQEGETQYF.

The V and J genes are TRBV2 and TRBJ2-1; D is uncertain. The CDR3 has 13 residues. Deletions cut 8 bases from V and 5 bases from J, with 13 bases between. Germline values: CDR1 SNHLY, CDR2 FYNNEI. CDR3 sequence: CASASFRDNEQFF. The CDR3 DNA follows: TGTGCCAGCGCTTCATTTAGGGACAATGAGCAGTTCTTC.

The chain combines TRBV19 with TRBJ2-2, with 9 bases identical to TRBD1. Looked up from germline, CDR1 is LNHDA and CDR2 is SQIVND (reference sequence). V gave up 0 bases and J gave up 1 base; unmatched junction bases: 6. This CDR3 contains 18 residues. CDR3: CASSIERPGQGNTGELFF. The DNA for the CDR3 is TGTGCCAGTAGTATAGAGAGACCGGGACAGGGGAACACCGGGGAGCTGTTTTTT.

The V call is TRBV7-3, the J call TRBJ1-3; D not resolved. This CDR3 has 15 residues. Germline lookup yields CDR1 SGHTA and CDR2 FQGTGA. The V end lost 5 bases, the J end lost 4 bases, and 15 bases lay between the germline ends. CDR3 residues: CASSQNGDPGNTIYF. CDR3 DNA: TGTGCCAGCAGCCAAAACGGGGATCCGGGAAACACCATATATTTT.

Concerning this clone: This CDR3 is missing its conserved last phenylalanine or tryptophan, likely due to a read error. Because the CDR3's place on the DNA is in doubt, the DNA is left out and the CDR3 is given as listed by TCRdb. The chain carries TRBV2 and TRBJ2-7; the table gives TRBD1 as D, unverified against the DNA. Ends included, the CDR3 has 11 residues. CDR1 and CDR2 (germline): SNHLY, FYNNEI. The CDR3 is CASRTTGGVKC.

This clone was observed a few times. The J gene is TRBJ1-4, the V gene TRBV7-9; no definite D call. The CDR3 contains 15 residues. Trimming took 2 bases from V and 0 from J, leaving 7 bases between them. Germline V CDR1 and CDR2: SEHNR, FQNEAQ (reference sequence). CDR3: CASSLREATNEKLFF. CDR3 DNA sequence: TGTGCCAGCAGCTTACGAGAAGCAACTAATGAAAAACTGTTTTTT.

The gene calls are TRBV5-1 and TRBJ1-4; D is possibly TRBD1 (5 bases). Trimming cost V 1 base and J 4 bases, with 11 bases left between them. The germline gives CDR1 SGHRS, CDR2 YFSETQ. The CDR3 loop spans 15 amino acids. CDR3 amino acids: CASSLMGGINEKLFF. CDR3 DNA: TGCGCCAGCAGCTTGATGGGGGGGATTAATGAAAAACTGTTTTTT.

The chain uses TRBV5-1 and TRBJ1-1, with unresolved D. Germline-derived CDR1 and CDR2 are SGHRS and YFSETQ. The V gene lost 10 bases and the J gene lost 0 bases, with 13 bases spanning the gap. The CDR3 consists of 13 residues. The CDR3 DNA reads TGCGCCTCCGCTCCGGGGTTGAACACTGAAGCTTTCTTT. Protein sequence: CASAPGLNTEAFF. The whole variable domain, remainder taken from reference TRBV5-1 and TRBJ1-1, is KAGVTQTPRYLIKTRGQQVTLSCSPISGHRSVSWYQQTPGQGLQFLFEYFSETQRNKGNFPGRFSGRQFSNSRSEMNVSTLELGDSALYLCASAPGLNTEAFFGQGTRLTVV.